This T cell receptor (beta chain) derives from a study of blood T cell repertoires in COVID-19. This table comes from immunoSEQ multiplex PCR, and its TCRdb copy is limited to in-frame clones, with some not included. The repertoire holds over 200,000 clones, with roughly 85% as singletons. V lost 5 bases and J lost 10; bases outside the gene matches: 7. CDR1 MDHEN and CDR2 SYDVKM come from the germline V gene. This CDR3 spans 14 amino acids. Sequencing was done on a sample of PBMCs or T cells enriched from blood (not recorded which). J is TRBJ1-4 and V is TRBV28, with 10 bases that match TRBD1. The TCR comes from a young man who had recovered from COVID-19. The CDR3, as DNA: TGTGCCAGCAGTCCAGACAGGGGGCGAGGAAAACTGTTTTTT. Its translation is CASSPDRGRGKLFF.